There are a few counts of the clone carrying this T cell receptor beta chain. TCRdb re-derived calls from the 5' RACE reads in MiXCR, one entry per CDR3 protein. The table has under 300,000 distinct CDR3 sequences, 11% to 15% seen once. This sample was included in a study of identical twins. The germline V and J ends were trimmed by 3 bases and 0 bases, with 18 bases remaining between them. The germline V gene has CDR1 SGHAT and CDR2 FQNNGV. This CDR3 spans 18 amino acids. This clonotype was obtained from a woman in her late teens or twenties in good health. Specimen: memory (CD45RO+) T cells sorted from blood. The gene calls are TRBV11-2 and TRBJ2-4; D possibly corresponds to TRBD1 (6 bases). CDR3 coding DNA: TGTGCCAGCAGCTTGACGGAAGGGGGATTCGGAGCCAAAAACATTCAGTACTTC. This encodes CASSLTEGGFGAKNIQYF.